Detailed here is one T cell receptor (beta chain). Patients were excluded for autoimmune disease history or systemic immunosuppression. The CDR3 has 15 residues. V was pared by 0 bases and J by 2 bases, with 4 bases of the junction left unmatched. The germline CDR1 and CDR2 sequences are SGHKS and YYEKEE (reference sequence). This sample is drawn from a study of OX40 agonist ivuxolimab in advanced cancers. Study in general: Males comprised around 80% of the group, whose mean age was roughly 64 years (range roughly 20 to 90). The eligibility criteria allowed prior anti-PD-1, anti-PD-L1 or anti-CTLA-4 therapy, and 30% to 40% had some. Partial responses, seen in three patients, involved one hepatocellular carcinoma and two cutaneous melanomas.

Sequenced by immunoSEQ multiplex PCR; TCRdb stores in-frame clones only, minus some. The sample records under 75,000 clones, about 89% being singletons. This material consisted of CD4+ or CD8+ T cells sorted from blood, taken in a trial of the OX40 agonist ivuxolimab. This clonotype was obtained from an adult with an advanced solid tumor such as melanoma, head and neck, liver or kidney cancer. The chain joins TRBV5-5 to TRBJ2-7, with 8 positions matching TRBD1. The CDR3 loop reads CASSLARGLTYEQYF. The CDR3 nucleotides are TGTGCCAGCAGCTTGGCCAGGGGGCTAACCTACGAGCAGTACTTC.